This TCR beta chain was retrieved from a study of blood T cell repertoires in COVID-19. Study in general: COVID-19 samples, acute and convalescent, were from the United States, Italy and Spain.

Repertoires were generated with immunoSEQ multiplex PCR, while TCRdb's copy carries only in-frame clones and drops some. Altogether over 200,000 clones are present, roughly 88% being singletons, with the ten largest covering under 30%. Sequencing input: peripheral blood. This TCR derives from a middle-aged man with acute or convalescent COVID-19.

For the CDR3, the DNA is TGTGCCAGCAGCCGAAGGGGACAGTCGAACACCGGGGAGCTGTTTTTT. Translated: CASSRRGQSNTGELFF. J is TRBJ2-2 and V is TRBV6-6; 7 bases fit TRBD1. Trimming removed 6 bases from V and 0 bases from J; junction bases left unmatched: 7. Germline CDR1 reads MNHNY; CDR2 reads SVGAGI (reference sequence). CDR3 length: 16 residues.